Described below is a single TCR beta chain sequence and its context. Its antigen remains unknown. The study ran its PCR with 60 Vbeta and 13 Jbeta primers. Profiling relied on immunoSEQ multiplex PCR, and the TCRdb table lists in-frame clones only, not all of them. The sample comprises around 260,000 clones, around 80% of which are singletons, and about 0.28% rests with the top ten. The sample is drawn from a study of cytomegalovirus exposure and HLA in healthy donors. General observations from the study: About 87% or about 30% of the time was how often most TCR beta V segments were productive, according to an earlier analysis. An analysis that came later showed most CMV-associated TCR beta chains appearing HLA-restricted.

The V gene end was trimmed by 1 base and the J gene end by 2 bases; junction bases not matched to a gene: 2. This CDR3 spans 15 amino acids. Germline CDR1 reads SEHNR; CDR2 reads FQNEAQ (reference sequence). The chain has TRBV7-9 and TRBJ2-3, with TRBD2 identical over 8 bases. The receptor's source is a girl aged 2-10 years in good health and CMV-seronegative. The sequenced material came from PBMCs. CDR3 nucleotides: TGTGCCAGCAGCTTAGGAGCGGGAGACACAGATACGCAGTATTTT. Its translation: CASSLGAGDTDTQYF.